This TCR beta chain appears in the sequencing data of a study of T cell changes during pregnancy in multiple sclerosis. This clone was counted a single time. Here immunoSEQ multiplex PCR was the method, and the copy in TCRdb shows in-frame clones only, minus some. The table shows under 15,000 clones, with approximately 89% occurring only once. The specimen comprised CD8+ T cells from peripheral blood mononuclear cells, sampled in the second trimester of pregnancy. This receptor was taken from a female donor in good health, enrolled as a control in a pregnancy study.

The CDR3 loop reads CAWSPQFSNQPQHF. DNA for the CDR3: TGTGCCTGGAGTCCACAGTTTAGCAATCAGCCCCAGCATTTT. This rearrangement joins TRBV30 to TRBJ1-5; D is undetermined. CDR3 length: 14 residues. Germline V gene lookup returns CDR1 GTSNPN and CDR2 SVGIG (reference sequence). With 2 bases removed from V and 0 bases from J, the gap between germline ends came to 8 bases.